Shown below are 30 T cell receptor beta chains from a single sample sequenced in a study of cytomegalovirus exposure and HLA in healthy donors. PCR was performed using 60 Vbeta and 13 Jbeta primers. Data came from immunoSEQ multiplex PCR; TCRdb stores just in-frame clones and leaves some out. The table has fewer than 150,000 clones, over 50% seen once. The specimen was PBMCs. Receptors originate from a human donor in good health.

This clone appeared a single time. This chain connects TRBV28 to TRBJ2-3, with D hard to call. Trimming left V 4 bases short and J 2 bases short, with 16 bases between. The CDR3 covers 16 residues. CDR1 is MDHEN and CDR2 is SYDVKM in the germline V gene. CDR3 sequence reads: CASSSRAQPPTDTQYF. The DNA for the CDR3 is TGTGCCAGCAGTTCACGAGCCCAACCTCCCACAGATACGCAGTATTTT.

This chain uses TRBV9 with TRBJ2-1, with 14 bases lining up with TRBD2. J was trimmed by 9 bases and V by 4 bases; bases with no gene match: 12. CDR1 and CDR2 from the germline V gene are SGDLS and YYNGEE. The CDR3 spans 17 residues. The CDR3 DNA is TGTGCCAGCAGCTCCCTAACCGGGACTAGCGGGAGTGGTGAGCAGTTCTTC. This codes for CASSSLTGTSGSGEQFF.

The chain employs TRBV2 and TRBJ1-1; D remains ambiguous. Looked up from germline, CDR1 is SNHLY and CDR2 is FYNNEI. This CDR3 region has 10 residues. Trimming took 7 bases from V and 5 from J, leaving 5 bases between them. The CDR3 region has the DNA TGTGCCAGCACCGAGACTGAAGCTTTCTTT. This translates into CASTETEAFF.

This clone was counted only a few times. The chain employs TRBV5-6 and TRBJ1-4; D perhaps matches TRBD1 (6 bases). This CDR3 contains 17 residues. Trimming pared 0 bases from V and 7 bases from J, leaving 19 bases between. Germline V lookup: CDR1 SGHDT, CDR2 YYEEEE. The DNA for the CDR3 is TGTGCCAGCAGCTTGGGCTCGTGGGGGACATCGGCTGAAAAACTGTTTTTT. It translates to CASSLGSWGTSAEKLFF.

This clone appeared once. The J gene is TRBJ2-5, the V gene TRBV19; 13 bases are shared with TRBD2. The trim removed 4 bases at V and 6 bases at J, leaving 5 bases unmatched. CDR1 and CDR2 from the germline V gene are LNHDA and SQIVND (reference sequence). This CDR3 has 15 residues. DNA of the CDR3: TGTGCCAGTAGTACTGGACTAGCGGGAGTGCAGACCCAGTACTTC. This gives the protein CASSTGLAGVQTQYF.

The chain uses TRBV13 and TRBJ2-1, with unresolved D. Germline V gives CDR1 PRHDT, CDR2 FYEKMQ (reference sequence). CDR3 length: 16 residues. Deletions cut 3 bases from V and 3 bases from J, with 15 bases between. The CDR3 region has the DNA TGTGCCAGCAGCTTGACTCTCTCGACGGACTACAATGAGCAGTTCTTC. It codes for CASSLTLSTDYNEQFF.

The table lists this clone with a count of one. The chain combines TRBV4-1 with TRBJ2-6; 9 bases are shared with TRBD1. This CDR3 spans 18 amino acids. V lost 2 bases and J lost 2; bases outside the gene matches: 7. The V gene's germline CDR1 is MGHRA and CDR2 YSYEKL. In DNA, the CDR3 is TGCGCCAGCAGCCAATTTGGGCGGACAGGGGCTGGGGCCAACGTCCTGACTTTC. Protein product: CASSQFGRTGAGANVLTF.

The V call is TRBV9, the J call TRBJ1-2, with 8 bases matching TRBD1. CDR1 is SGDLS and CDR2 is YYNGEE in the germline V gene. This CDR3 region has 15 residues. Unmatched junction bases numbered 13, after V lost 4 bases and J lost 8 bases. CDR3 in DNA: TGTGCCAGCAGCTCCCCAGGGGGCTCCTCCGAAGGCTACACCTTC. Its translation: CASSSPGGSSEGYTF.

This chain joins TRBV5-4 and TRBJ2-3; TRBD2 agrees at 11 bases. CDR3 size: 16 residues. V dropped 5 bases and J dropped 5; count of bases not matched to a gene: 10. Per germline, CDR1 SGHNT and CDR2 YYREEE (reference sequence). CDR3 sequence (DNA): TGTGCCAGCAGTCGGGGAACTAGCGGGAGTGGAGATACGCAGTATTTT. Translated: CASSRGTSGSGDTQYF.

The CDR3 loop reads CASSEDSTGELFF. The CDR3 DNA is TGTGCCAGCAGTGAAGACAGTACCGGGGAGCTGTTTTTT. J is TRBJ2-2 and V is TRBV2; D unresolved. Germline-derived CDR1 and CDR2 are SNHLY and FYNNEI. V shed 1 base and J shed 5 bases, with 5 bases lying between them. The CDR3 has 13 amino acids.

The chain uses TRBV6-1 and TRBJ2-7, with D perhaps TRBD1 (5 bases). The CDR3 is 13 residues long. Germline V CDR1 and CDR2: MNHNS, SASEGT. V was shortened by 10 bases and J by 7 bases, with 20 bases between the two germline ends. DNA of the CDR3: TGTGCCACCGCGGTGGAATTCGCAGGGGAGCAGTACTTC. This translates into CATAVEFAGEQYF.

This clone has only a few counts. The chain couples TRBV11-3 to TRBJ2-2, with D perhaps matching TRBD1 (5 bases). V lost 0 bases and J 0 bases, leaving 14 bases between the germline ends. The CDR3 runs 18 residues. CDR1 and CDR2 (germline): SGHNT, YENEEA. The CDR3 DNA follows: TGTGCCAGCAGCTTAGATAGGGGCAGAATCGCGAACACCGGGGAGCTGTTTTTT. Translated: CASSLDRGRIANTGELFF.

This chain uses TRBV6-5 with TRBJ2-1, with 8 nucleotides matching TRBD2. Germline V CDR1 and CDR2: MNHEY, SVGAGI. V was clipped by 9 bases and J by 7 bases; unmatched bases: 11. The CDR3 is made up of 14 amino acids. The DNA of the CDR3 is TGTGCCAGTGGGGGGCGGGAGGTGTATAATGAGCAGTTCTTC. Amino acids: CASGGREVYNEQFF.

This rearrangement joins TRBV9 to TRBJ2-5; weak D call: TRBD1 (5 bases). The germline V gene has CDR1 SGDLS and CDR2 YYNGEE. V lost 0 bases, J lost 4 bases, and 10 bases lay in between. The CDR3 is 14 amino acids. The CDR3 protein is CASSVGPRVETQYF. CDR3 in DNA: TGTGCCAGCAGCGTAGGGCCCAGGGTAGAGACCCAGTACTTC.

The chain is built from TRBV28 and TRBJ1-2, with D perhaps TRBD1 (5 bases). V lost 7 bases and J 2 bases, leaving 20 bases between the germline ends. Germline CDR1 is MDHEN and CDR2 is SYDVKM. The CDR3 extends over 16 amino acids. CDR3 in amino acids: CASTSPAAGENYGYTF. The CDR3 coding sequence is TGTGCCAGCACTTCCCCGGCGGCGGGGGAAAACTATGGCTACACCTTC.

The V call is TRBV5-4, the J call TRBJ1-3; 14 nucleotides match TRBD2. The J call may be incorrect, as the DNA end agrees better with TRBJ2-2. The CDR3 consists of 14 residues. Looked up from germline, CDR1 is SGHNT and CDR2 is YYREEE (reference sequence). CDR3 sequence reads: CASSGTSGSGELFF. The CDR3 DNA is TGTGCCAGCTCCGGGACTAGCGGGAGCGGGGAGCTGTTTTTT.

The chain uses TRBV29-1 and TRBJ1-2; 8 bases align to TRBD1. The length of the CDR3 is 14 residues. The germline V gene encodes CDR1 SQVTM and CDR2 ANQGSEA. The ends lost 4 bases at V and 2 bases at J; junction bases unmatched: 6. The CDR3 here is CSVGQGALNYGYTF. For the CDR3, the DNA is TGCAGCGTTGGCCAGGGGGCCCTGAACTATGGCTACACCTTC.

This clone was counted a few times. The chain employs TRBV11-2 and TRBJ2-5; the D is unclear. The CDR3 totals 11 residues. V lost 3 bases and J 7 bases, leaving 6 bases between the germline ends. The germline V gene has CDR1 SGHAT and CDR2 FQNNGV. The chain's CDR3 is CASSFSGTQYF. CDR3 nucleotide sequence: TGTGCCAGCAGCTTCTCGGGGACCCAGTACTTC.

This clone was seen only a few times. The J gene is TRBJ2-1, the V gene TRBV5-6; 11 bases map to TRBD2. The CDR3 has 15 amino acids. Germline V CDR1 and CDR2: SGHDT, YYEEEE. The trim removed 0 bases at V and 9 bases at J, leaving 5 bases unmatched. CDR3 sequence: CASSLALAGAGEQFF. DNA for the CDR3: TGTGCCAGCAGCTTGGCACTAGCGGGAGCTGGTGAGCAGTTCTTC. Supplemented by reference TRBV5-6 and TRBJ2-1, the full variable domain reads DAGVTQSPTHLIKTRGQQVTLRCSPKSGHDTVSWYQQALGQGPQFIFQYYEEEERQRGNFPDRFSGHQFPNYSSELNVNALLLGDSALYLCASSLALAGAGEQFFGPGTRLTVL.

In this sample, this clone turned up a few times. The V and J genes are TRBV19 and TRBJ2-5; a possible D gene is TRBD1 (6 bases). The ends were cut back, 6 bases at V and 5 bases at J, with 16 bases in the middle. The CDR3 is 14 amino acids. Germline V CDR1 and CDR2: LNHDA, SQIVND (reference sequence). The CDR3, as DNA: TGTGCCAGTAGCCAAAGGGGGACGTGGGAGACCCAGTACTTC. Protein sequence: CASSQRGTWETQYF. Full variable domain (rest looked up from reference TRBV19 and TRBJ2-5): DGGITQSPKYLFRKEGQNVTLSCEQNLNHDAMYWYRQDPGQGLRLIYYSQIVNDFQKGDIAEGYSVSREKKESFPLTVTSAQKNPTAFYLCASSQRGTWETQYFGPGTRLLVL.

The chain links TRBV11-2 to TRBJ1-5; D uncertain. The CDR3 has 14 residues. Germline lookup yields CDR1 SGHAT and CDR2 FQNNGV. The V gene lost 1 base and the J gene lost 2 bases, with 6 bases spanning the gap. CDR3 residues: CASSLVGGNQPQHF. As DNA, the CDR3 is TGTGCCAGCAGCTTAGTCGGGGGCAATCAGCCCCAGCATTTT.

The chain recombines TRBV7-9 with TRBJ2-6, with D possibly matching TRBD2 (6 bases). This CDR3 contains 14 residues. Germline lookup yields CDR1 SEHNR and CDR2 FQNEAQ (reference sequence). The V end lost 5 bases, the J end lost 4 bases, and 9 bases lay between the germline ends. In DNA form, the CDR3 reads TGTGCCAGCAGCCGGGGGACCGGGGCCAACGTCCTGACTTTC. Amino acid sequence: CASSRGTGANVLTF.

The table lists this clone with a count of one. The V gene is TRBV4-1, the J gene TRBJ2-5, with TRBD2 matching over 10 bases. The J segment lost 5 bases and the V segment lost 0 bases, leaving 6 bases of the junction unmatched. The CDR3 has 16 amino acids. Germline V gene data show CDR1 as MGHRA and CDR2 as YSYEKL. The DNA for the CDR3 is TGCGCCAGCAGCCAAGACAGCGGGAGGGCCGGGGAGACCCAGTACTTC. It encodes CASSQDSGRAGETQYF.

The CDR3 region is CASSLGRNYPPTSTDTQYF. The CDR3 DNA reads as TGCGCCAGCAGCTTGGGGCGGAACTATCCGCCAACTAGCACAGATACGCAGTATTTT. The chain links TRBV5-1 to TRBJ2-3; no reliable D call. The CDR3 runs to 19 residues. V lost 0 bases and J lost 0, with 20 bases in between. Germline CDR1 and CDR2: SGHRS and YFSETQ. Full variable domain (outside the CDR3, taken from reference TRBV5-1 and TRBJ2-3): KAGVTQTPRYLIKTRGQQVTLSCSPISGHRSVSWYQQTPGQGLQFLFEYFSETQRNKGNFPGRFSGRQFSNSRSEMNVSTLELGDSALYLCASSLGRNYPPTSTDTQYFGPGTRLTVL.

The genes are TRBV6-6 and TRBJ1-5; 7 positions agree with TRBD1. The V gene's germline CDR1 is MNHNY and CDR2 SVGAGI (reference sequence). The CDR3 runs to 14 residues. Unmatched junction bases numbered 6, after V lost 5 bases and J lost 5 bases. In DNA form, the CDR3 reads TGTGCCAGCAGTCCCGGACAGGAATATCAGCCCCAGCATTTT. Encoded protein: CASSPGQEYQPQHF.

The CDR3 here is CASSPSGSTDTQYF. The CDR3 DNA reads as TGTGCCAGTAGCCCTAGCGGGAGCACAGATACGCAGTATTTT. The genes are TRBV19 and TRBJ2-3; TRBD2 matches at 8 bases. From germline, CDR1 is LNHDA and CDR2 SQIVND (reference sequence). CDR3 length: 14 amino acids. V lost 6 bases, J lost 0 bases, and 2 bases stayed unmatched.

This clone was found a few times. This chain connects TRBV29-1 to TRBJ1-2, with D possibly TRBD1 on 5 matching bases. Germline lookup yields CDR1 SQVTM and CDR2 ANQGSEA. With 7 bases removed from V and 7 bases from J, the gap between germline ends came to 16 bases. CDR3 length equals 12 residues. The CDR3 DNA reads TGCAGCGCAGGAATGTCTCAGGGTGGCTACACCTTC. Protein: CSAGMSQGGYTF. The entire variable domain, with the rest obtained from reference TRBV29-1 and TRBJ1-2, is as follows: SAVISQKPSRDICQRGTSLTIQCQVDSQVTMMFWYRQQPGQSLTLIATANQGSEATYESGFVIDKFPISRPNLTFSTLTVSNMSPEDSSIYLCSAGMSQGGYTFGSGTRLTVV.

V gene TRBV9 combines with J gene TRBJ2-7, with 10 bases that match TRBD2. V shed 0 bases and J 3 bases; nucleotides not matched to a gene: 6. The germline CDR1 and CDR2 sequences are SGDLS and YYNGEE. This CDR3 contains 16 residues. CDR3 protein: CASSVGASGSGYEQYF. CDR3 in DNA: TGTGCCAGCAGCGTAGGGGCTAGCGGGAGTGGCTACGAGCAGTACTTC.

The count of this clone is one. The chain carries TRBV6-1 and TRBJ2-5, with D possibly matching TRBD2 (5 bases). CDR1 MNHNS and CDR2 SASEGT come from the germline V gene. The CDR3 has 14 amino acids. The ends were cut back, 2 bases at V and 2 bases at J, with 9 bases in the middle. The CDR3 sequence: CASSESSEQETQYF. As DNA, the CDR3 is TGTGCCAGCAGTGAAAGTAGCGAGCAAGAGACCCAGTACTTC.

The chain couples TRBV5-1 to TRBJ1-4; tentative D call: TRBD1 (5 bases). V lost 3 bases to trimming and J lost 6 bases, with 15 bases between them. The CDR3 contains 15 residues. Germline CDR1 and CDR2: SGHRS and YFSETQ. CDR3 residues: CASSSWGGGDEKLFF. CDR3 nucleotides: TGCGCCAGCAGCTCATGGGGGGGAGGAGATGAAAAACTGTTTTTT.